The 25 T cell receptor beta chains below come from one sample, sequenced in a study of early stage breast cancer tumors. Sequencing was performed with immunoSEQ multiplex PCR; in TCRdb, only in-frame clones are kept and a portion is missing. The sample has over 25,000 clones; 72% are singletons. The sequencing sample was made of blood. These receptors all stem from a person between 45 and 65 years old with breast cancer.

This clone showed up just once. The genes are TRBV10-3 and TRBJ2-6; 10 nucleotides line up with TRBD1. The CDR3 is made up of 16 amino acids. The germline V gene encodes CDR1 ENHRY and CDR2 SYGVKD. The V gene end was trimmed by 2 bases and the J gene end by 2 bases; junction bases not matched to a gene: 0. The CDR3 DNA reads as TGTGCCATCAGTGAGGGACAGGGGGCTGGGGCCAACGTCCTGACTTTC. This translates into CAISEGQGAGANVLTF.

V usage is TRBV18 and J usage is TRBJ2-1; D ambiguous. The V end lost 0 bases, the J end lost 3 bases, and 9 bases lay between the germline ends. The germline V gene encodes CDR1 KGHSH and CDR2 LQKENI. This CDR3 is 15 amino acids long. The CDR3 here is CASSPPTSRYNEQFF. CDR3 nucleotides: TGTGCCAGCTCACCACCGACTTCCCGCTACAATGAGCAGTTCTTC.

The chain couples TRBV15 to TRBJ2-2; no reliable D call. The germline V and J ends were trimmed by 4 bases and 7 bases, with 10 bases remaining between them. Germline assignment: CDR1 LNHNV and CDR2 YYDKDF (reference sequence). CDR3 length: 13 amino acids. The CDR3 is CATSIGAGGELFF. In nucleotides, the CDR3 is TGTGCCACCAGCATCGGAGCCGGCGGGGAGCTGTTTTTT.

This chain joins TRBV5-1 and TRBJ2-3, with 9 nucleotides matching TRBD2. The CDR3 loop spans 16 amino acids. The trim removed 0 bases at V and 8 bases at J, leaving 10 bases unmatched. Per the germline V gene, CDR1 is SGHRS and CDR2 is YFSETQ. Here the CDR3 reads CASSLAPSGDGGTQYF. The CDR3 DNA is TGCGCCAGCAGCTTGGCCCCTAGCGGGGACGGGGGTACGCAGTATTTT.

The genes are TRBV7-8 and TRBJ2-1; the D gene is possibly TRBD2 (5 bases). Germline CDR1 and CDR2: SGHVS and FQNEAQ. Between the trimmed V and J ends, which lost 0 bases and 6 bases, there was a span of 9 bases. The CDR3 is made up of 14 amino acids. CDR3 bases: TGTGCCAGCAGCTTAGCGGGAGTCAGCAATGAGCAGTTCTTC. It translates to CASSLAGVSNEQFF.

This clone counts as medium-sized (0.01 to 0.1%). DNA for the CDR3: TGCGCCAGCAGCTTGGCGGGGGGACGCTATGGCTACACCTTC. This translates into CASSLAGGRYGYTF. The chain couples TRBV5-1 to TRBJ1-2; D is possibly TRBD1 (5 bases). V was clipped by 0 bases and J by 4 bases, with 10 bases between them. Per germline, CDR1 SGHRS and CDR2 YFSETQ. The CDR3 is 14 residues long.

CDR3 amino acids: CASSLGEGAFF. CDR3 bases: TGTGCCAGCAGCTTAGGAGAAGGAGCTTTCTTT. V and J are TRBV7-8 and TRBJ1-1, with D unclear. The CDR3 is made up of 11 amino acids. Trimming took 1 base from V and 10 from J, leaving 7 bases between them. CDR1 and CDR2 (germline): SGHVS, FQNEAQ.

The chain couples TRBV7-6 to TRBJ2-7, with 7 bases fitting TRBD1. Germline CDR1 SGHVS, CDR2 FNYEAQ. J was trimmed by 3 bases and V by 1 base; bases with no gene match: 6. The CDR3 is 15 residues long. This chain's CDR3 is CASSLESGGIYEQYF. The CDR3 DNA reads TGTGCCAGCAGCTTAGAATCAGGGGGAATCTACGAGCAGTACTTC. Using reference TRBV7-6 and TRBJ2-7 for the parts outside the CDR3, the full variable domain is GAGVSQSPRYKVTKRGQDVALRCDPISGHVSLYWYRQALGQGPEFLTYFNYEAQQDKSGLPNDRFSAERPEGSISTLTIQRTEQRDSAMYRCASSLESGGIYEQYFGPGTRLTVT.

The table lists this clone with a few counts. The V and J genes are TRBV4-3 and TRBJ2-3; D is possibly TRBD2 (5 bases). V was cut by 0 bases and J by 0 bases, with 13 bases left in between. The CDR3 totals 17 residues. In germline, CDR1 is LGHNA, CDR2 YSLEER. In DNA form, the CDR3 reads TGCGCCAGCAGCCAAGAGAGAGGGCTATATAGCACAGATACGCAGTATTTT. This gives the protein CASSQERGLYSTDTQYF.

There are a few counts of this clone. V and J are TRBV19 and TRBJ1-5, with TRBD1 matching over 9 bases. The CDR3 has 15 residues. Germline V lookup: CDR1 LNHDA, CDR2 SQIVND (reference sequence). With 5 bases clipped from V and 6 bases from J, the junction kept 8 bases outside the gene matches. The CDR3 loop is CASSATGTGIQPQHF. The CDR3 region has the DNA TGTGCCAGTAGTGCAACCGGGACAGGGATTCAGCCCCAGCATTTT.

The chain recombines TRBV13 with TRBJ1-2; a possible D gene is TRBD1 (6 bases). Germline CDR1 PRHDT, CDR2 FYEKMQ (reference sequence). This CDR3 spans 14 amino acids. The germline V and J ends were trimmed by 3 bases and 0 bases, with 8 bases remaining between them. The CDR3 sequence is CASSFWDTNYGYTF. CDR3 nucleotides: TGTGCCAGCAGCTTCTGGGACACTAACTATGGCTACACCTTC. The full variable domain, rest sourced from reference TRBV13 and TRBJ1-2, is AAGVIQSPRHLIKEKRETATLKCYPIPRHDTVYWYQQGPGQDPQFLISFYEKMQSDKGSIPDRFSAQQFSDYHSELNMSSLELGDSALYFCASSFWDTNYGYTFGSGTRLTVV.

The V call is TRBV18, the J call TRBJ1-2, with D possibly matching TRBD1 (5 bases). Looked up from germline, CDR1 is KGHSH and CDR2 is LQKENI. Between the trimmed V and J ends, which lost 0 bases and 8 bases, there was a span of 10 bases. There are 13 residues in the CDR3. The CDR3 loop is CASSPPLQDGYTF. CDR3 nucleotide sequence: TGTGCCAGCTCACCACCCCTACAGGACGGCTACACCTTC. The whole variable domain, remainder taken from reference TRBV18 and TRBJ1-2, is NAGVMQNPRHLVRRRGQEARLRCSPMKGHSHVYWYRQLPEEGLKFMVYLQKENIIDESGMPKERFSAEFPKEGPSILRIQQVVRGDSAAYFCASSPPLQDGYTFGSGTRLTVV.

The rearrangement uses TRBV7-3 and TRBJ2-3; TRBD2 might be the D (6 bases). Germline lookup yields CDR1 SGHTA and CDR2 FQGTGA. V lost 1 base and J lost 4, with 6 bases in between. The CDR3 has 13 amino acids. CDR3 sequence: CASSLRGADTQYF. CDR3 sequence (DNA): TGTGCCAGCAGCTTAAGGGGGGCAGATACGCAGTATTTT.

This chain connects TRBV9 to TRBJ2-1, with D possibly TRBD2 on 6 matching bases. The CDR3 runs to 13 residues. Looked up from germline, CDR1 is SGDLS and CDR2 is YYNGEE. Trimming cost V 0 bases and J 7 bases, with 8 bases left between them. CDR3 sequence: CASSVGGGNEQFF. In nucleotides, the CDR3 is TGTGCCAGCAGCGTAGGTGGAGGGAATGAGCAGTTCTTC.

The gene calls are TRBV7-6 and TRBJ1-1; D is undetermined. V was clipped by 4 bases and J by 4 bases, with 10 bases between them. Per germline, CDR1 SGHVS and CDR2 FNYEAQ. This CDR3 region has 13 residues. The DNA of the CDR3 is TGTGCCAGCAGCTCGAAGCGGACCACTGAAGCTTTCTTT. Protein sequence: CASSSKRTTEAFF. Together with reference TRBV7-6 and TRBJ1-1, the CDR3 gives the full variable domain: GAGVSQSPRYKVTKRGQDVALRCDPISGHVSLYWYRQALGQGPEFLTYFNYEAQQDKSGLPNDRFSAERPEGSISTLTIQRTEQRDSAMYRCASSSKRTTEAFFGQGTRLTVV.

The chain uses TRBV29-1 and TRBJ1-2; the D gene is possibly TRBD1 (5 bases). The V gene's germline CDR1 is SQVTM and CDR2 ANQGSEA. V was trimmed by 7 bases and J by 5 bases, leaving 14 bases between them. This CDR3 region has 12 residues. The CDR3 DNA reads as TGCAGCGGTAGTGATCGGGGGTATGGCTACACCTTC. It encodes CSGSDRGYGYTF.

The rearrangement joins TRBV11-1 to TRBJ2-7; D uncertain. CDR3 length: 14 amino acids. The V end was cut by 3 bases, the J end by 9 bases, with 18 bases between. Germline CDR1 SGHAT, CDR2 FQDESV (reference sequence). DNA for the CDR3: TGTGCCAGCAGCTTGTTCGCACATTTTTCCTGGCAGTACTTC. It yields the protein CASSLFAHFSWQYF.

The V gene is TRBV5-6, the J gene TRBJ2-7; TRBD2 is a possible D gene (7 bases). CDR1 and CDR2 (germline): SGHDT, YYEEEE. This CDR3 is built from 16 residues. V shed 4 bases and J shed 3 bases, with 20 bases lying between them. The CDR3 sequence: CASSPSWGGGFYEQYF. In nucleotides, the CDR3 is TGTGCCAGCAGCCCCTCGTGGGGGGGCGGCTTCTACGAGCAGTACTTC.

The gene calls are TRBV9 and TRBJ2-1; perhaps TRBD2 as D (5 bases). V gave up 4 bases and J gave up 4 bases, with 12 bases separating them. The CDR3 spans 14 residues. Germline CDR1 is SGDLS and CDR2 is YYNGEE. In DNA, the CDR3 is TGTGCCAGCAGCACCACACCGGGGTACAATGAGCAGTTCTTC. It is translated as CASSTTPGYNEQFF.

The V and J genes are TRBV14 and TRBJ2-5, with 7 nucleotides matching TRBD1. Germline CDR1 reads SGHDN; CDR2 reads FVKESK. The J segment lost 0 bases and the V segment lost 0 bases, leaving 1 base of the junction unmatched. The CDR3 is 15 residues long. CDR3 amino acids: CASSQEGQYQETQYF. In DNA form, the CDR3 reads TGTGCCAGCAGCCAAGAGGGACAGTACCAAGAGACCCAGTACTTC.

The rearrangement links TRBV7-2 to TRBJ1-2; no definite D call. Trimming took off 5 bases at V and 5 bases at J, with 12 bases between the two ends. This CDR3 is built from 13 residues. The germline V gene encodes CDR1 SGHTA and CDR2 FQGNSA. The CDR3 bases are TGTGCCAGCAGCCTCGAGGGAATGTATGGCTACACCTTC. It encodes CASSLEGMYGYTF.

This clone was seen a handful of times. The chain has TRBV5-6 and TRBJ2-7; D is undetermined. CDR1 is SGHDT, CDR2 YYEEEE, per germline. Trimming stripped 2 bases from V and 2 bases from J, with 14 bases between. The CDR3 covers 15 residues. CDR3 sequence (DNA): TGTGCCAGCAGCTTCGGGCTCAAGGTGACCTACGAGCAGTACTTC. Translated, it gives CASSFGLKVTYEQYF.

This chain uses TRBV7-3 with TRBJ2-7, with TRBD1 identical over 8 bases. This CDR3 region has 15 residues. The trim removed 3 bases at V and 2 bases at J, leaving 6 bases unmatched. CDR1 and CDR2 (germline): SGHTA, FQGTGA. The CDR3 here is CASSLTGVIPYEQYF. CDR3 nucleotide sequence: TGTGCCAGCAGCTTGACAGGGGTGATTCCCTACGAGCAGTACTTC.

The rearrangement joins TRBV2 to TRBJ1-1; 7 bases map to TRBD1. Unmatched junction bases numbered 4, after V lost 6 bases and J lost 0 bases. The CDR3 is 14 residues long. From germline, CDR1 is SNHLY and CDR2 FYNNEI. CDR3 region: CASSLGQLNTEAFF. In DNA, the CDR3 is TGTGCCAGCAGCCTGGGACAGTTGAACACTGAAGCTTTCTTT.

The chain combines TRBV19 with TRBJ2-5; TRBD1 aligns across 7 bases. The V gene's germline CDR1 is LNHDA and CDR2 SQIVND (reference sequence). The V and J ends lost 5 bases and 3 bases, in that order; junction bases with no gene match: 3. CDR3 length: 13 amino acids. The CDR3 sequence: CASSFDREETQYF. The CDR3 nucleotides are TGTGCCAGTAGTTTCGACAGGGAAGAGACCCAGTACTTC.